The clone carrying this TCR beta chain has just a few counts. The antigen is not known. Staining for CD45RO/CCR7/CD25/CD127/CD95/CD27 allowed sorting of CD4+ naive, central memory, regulatory and stem cell-like memory cells. The germline V gene has CDR1 SGHDT and CDR2 YYEEEE. V was trimmed by 3 bases and J by 10 bases, leaving 12 bases between them. The CDR3 length is 12 residues. This entry belongs to a study of beta chain features in type 1 diabetes. Study conclusions and caveats: Within each of all four CD4+ subsets, Type 1 diabetes patients had TCRB CDR3s that were moderately but significantly shorter.

Reverse transcription of all isolated RNA meant that expressed TCRB transcripts were sequenced. Profiled with immunoSEQ multiplex PCR; TCRdb holds only in-frame clones, not every one. The sample has about 660,000 clones; over 12% are singletons. The clonotype was recovered from a man between 18 and 29 years old with type 1 diabetes. The sample comprised naive CD4+ T cells from blood. This sequence joins TRBV5-6 and TRBJ2-3, with D possibly TRBD2 on 5 matching bases. Here the CDR3 DNA reads TGTGCCAGCAGCTCCACGCGGGTCCCGCAGTATTTT. Translation gives CASSSTRVPQYF.